This TCR beta chain was observed in a study of blood T cell repertoires in COVID-19. This table comes from immunoSEQ multiplex PCR, and its TCRdb copy is limited to in-frame clones, with some not included. Counted here are roughly 150,000 clones, around 82% occurring once; the ten biggest clones make up roughly 4.2%. The CDR3 has 16 amino acids. After removal of 5 bases from V and 4 bases from J, the junction contained 9 bases not matched to a gene. Germline-derived CDR1 and CDR2 are SGHTA and FQGNSA. The chain couples TRBV7-2 to TRBJ2-5; 11 bases are shared with TRBD2. The receptor comes from a man in his sixties with acute or convalescent COVID-19. The sample was peripheral blood. The CDR3 sequence: CASSPGGLAVSETQYF. DNA for the CDR3: TGTGCCAGCAGCCCCGGGGGACTAGCGGTATCAGAGACCCAGTACTTC.